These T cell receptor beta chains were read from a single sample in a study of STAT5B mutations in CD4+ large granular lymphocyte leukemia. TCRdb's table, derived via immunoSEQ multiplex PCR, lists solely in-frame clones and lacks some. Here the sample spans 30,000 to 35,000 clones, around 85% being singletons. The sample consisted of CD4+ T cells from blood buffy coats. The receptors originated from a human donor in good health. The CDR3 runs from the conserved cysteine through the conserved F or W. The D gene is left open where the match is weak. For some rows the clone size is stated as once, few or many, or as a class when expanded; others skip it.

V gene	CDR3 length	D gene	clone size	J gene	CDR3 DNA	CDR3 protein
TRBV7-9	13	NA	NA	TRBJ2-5	TGTGCCAGCAGCTTGTCAGGGTACGAGACCCAGTACTTC	CASSLSGYETQYF
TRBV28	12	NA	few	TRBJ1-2	TGTGCCAGCAGTTTGAACCCCTATGGCTACACCTTC	CASSLNPYGYTF
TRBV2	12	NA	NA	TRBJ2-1	TGTGCCAGCAGCCTACAGGCCAATGAGCAGTTCTTC	CASSLQANEQFF
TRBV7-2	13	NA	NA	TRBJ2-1	TGTGCCAGCAGCCTCCAAAGTTACAATGAGCAGTTCTTC	CASSLQSYNEQFF
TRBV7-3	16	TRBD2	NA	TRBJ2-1	TGTGCCAGCAGCTTAGCCGGGACTAGCGCGCTCAATGAGCAGTTCTTC	CASSLAGTSALNEQFF
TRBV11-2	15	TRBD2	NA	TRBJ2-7	TGTGCCAGCAGCTCCCGACTAGCGGGTTCCTACGAGCAGTACTTC	CASSSRLAGSYEQYF
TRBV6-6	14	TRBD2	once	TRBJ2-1	TGTGCCAGCAGTCCCACTAGCGGGTTGAATGAGCAGTTCTTC	CASSPTSGLNEQFF
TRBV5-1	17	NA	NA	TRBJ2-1	TGCGCCAGCACCCCCTGGGGACCCATCGGAGGGTACAATGAGCAGTTCTTC	CASTPWGPIGGYNEQFF
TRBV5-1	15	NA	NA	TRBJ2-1	TGCGCCAGCCATTCCGGGACTTCCTCCTACAATGAGCAGTTCTTC	CASHSGTSSYNEQFF
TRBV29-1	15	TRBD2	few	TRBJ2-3	TGCAGCGTTGTAGGACTAGCGGGAGAGGTAGATACGCAGTATTTT	CSVVGLAGEVDTQYF
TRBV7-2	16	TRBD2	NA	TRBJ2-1	TGTGCCAGCAGCCCCAGCGGGAGTTGGTCCTACAATGAGCAGTTCTTC	CASSPSGSWSYNEQFF
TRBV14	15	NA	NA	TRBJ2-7	TGTGCCAGCAGCCAATCAATCCGTTCATTTTACGAGCAGTACTTC	CASSQSIRSFYEQYF
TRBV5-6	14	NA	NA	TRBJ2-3	TGTGCCAGTTTGGGGGCAGGGGACACAGATACGCAGTATTTT	CASLGAGDTDTQYF
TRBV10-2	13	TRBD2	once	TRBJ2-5	TGCGCCAGCAGATTAGCGGGGGAAGAGACCCAGTACTTC	CASRLAGEETQYF
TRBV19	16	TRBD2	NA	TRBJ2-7	TGTGCCACCTCCCGACGCGGGGGGTTCGGAACCTACGAGCAGTACTTC	CATSRRGGFGTYEQYF
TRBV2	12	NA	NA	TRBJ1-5	TGTGCCACCAGACAGTACAATCAGCCCCAGCATTTT	CATRQYNQPQHF
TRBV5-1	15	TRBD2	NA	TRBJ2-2	TGCGCCAGCAGCTTAGGGGGACTAGACTCATGGGAGCTGTTTTTT	CASSLGGLDSWELFF
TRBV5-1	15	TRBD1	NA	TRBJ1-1	TGCGCCAGCAGCGCGTCGGGACAGGGGAACACTGAAGCTTTCTTT	CASSASGQGNTEAFF
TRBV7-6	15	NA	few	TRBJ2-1	TGTGCCAGCAGCTCGCGGGGAGAGGGCTACAATGAGCAGTTCTTC	CASSSRGEGYNEQFF
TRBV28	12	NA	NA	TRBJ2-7	TGTGCCAGCAGTAAACAGCCCTACGAGCAGTACTTC	CASSKQPYEQYF
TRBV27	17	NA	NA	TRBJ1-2	TGTGCCAGCAGTTTATTCGGGACGATTATAACGGACTATGGCTACACCTTC	CASSLFGTIITDYGYTF
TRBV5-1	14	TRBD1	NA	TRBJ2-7	TGCGCCAGCAGCCCGGGACAGGGGGCGTACGAGCAGTACTTC	CASSPGQGAYEQYF
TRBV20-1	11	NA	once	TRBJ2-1	TGCAGTGCTCCCCGCCACAATGAGCAGTTCTTC	CSAPRHNEQFF